Below, 7 T cell receptor beta chains from the same sample are listed, as sequenced in a study of cytomegalovirus exposure and HLA in healthy donors. 60 Vbeta and 13 Jbeta primers were used in PCR. The protocol was immunoSEQ multiplex PCR, while the TCRdb copy is restricted to in-frame clones and leaves out a portion. The sample consists of about 130,000 clones, 65% to 80% of them appearing once. Material: PBMCs. All receptors come from a human donor in good health.

This clone turned up a few times. The V and J genes are TRBV10-3 and TRBJ2-3; TRBD2 agrees at 15 bases. CDR1 is ENHRY and CDR2 is SYGVKD in the germline V gene. CDR3 length equals 19 residues. The V segment lost 5 bases and the J segment 2 bases; nucleotides outside the gene matches: 11. The CDR3 sequence is CAISLTGTSGRTFTDTQYF. CDR3 in DNA: TGTGCCATCAGTCTCACCGGGACTAGCGGGAGGACCTTCACAGATACGCAGTATTTT.

This clone was counted only a few times. V usage is TRBV29-1 and J usage is TRBJ1-2, with 9 nucleotides matching TRBD1. Germline CDR1 SQVTM, CDR2 ANQGSEA. This CDR3 is 15 amino acids long. The V segment lost 6 bases and the J segment 0 bases; nucleotides outside the gene matches: 8. Here the CDR3 DNA reads TGCAGCGTGGGACAGGGACAGACAGCTAACTATGGCTACACCTTC. It codes for CSVGQGQTANYGYTF.

This clone appeared a few times. The chain uses TRBV28 and TRBJ1-5, with D perhaps matching TRBD1 (6 bases). CDR1 and CDR2 (germline): MDHEN, SYDVKM. This CDR3 contains 16 residues. The V gene lost 6 bases and the J gene lost 5 bases, with 20 bases spanning the gap. The CDR3 loop reads CASRGRQAGRDQPQHF. CDR3 coding DNA: TGTGCCAGCAGGGGAAGACAGGCCGGGAGGGATCAGCCCCAGCATTTT.

This sequence joins TRBV27 and TRBJ2-5; 10 bases are shared with TRBD1. The V segment lost 6 bases and the J segment 5 bases; nucleotides outside the gene matches: 6. Germline V lookup: CDR1 MNHEY, CDR2 SMNVEV (reference sequence). This CDR3 is built from 14 residues. The CDR3 DNA sequence: TGTGCCAGCAGCCGGGACAGGGGAGGGGAGACCCAGTACTTC. Its translation is CASSRDRGGETQYF.

The J gene is TRBJ1-4, the V gene TRBV2; D gene ambiguous. Trimming removed 6 bases at V and 0 bases at J, with 14 bases between. The CDR3 length is 16 residues. In germline, CDR1 is SNHLY, CDR2 FYNNEI. CDR3 coding DNA: TGTGCCAGCAGAGAGAGTAGCCAGTCAACTAATGAAAAACTGTTTTTT. Translating gives CASRESSQSTNEKLFF.

This chain joins TRBV5-1 and TRBJ1-3, with no clear D. V lost 6 bases, J lost 0 bases, and 13 bases lay in between. This CDR3 is built from 15 residues. CDR1 and CDR2 from the germline V gene are SGHRS and YFSETQ. CDR3 residues: CASKQSDSSGNTIYF. The CDR3 nucleotides are TGCGCCAGCAAACAATCAGACTCCTCTGGAAACACCATATATTTT.

The count of this clone is one. V gene TRBV6-6 combines with J gene TRBJ1-2, with D hard to call. V was trimmed by 5 bases and J by 4 bases, leaving 11 bases between them. The CDR3 extends over 13 amino acids. CDR1 and CDR2 from the germline V gene are MNHNY and SVGAGI (reference sequence). The CDR3 DNA reads TGTGCCAGCAGTACCATGGCGGGCTATGGCTACACCTTC. Translation: CASSTMAGYGYTF.